The 3 T cell receptor beta chains presented below share a single source sample, sequenced in a study of control samples from healthy donors and cancer patients. TCRdb keeps only in-frame clones here, not all; method: immunoSEQ multiplex PCR. The sample contains fewer than 200,000 clones, 80% to 95% of which appear only once. Sequenced: blood. The receptors shown here come from a man between 18 and 35 years old in good health.

The chain employs TRBV10-3 and TRBJ2-5; 8 bases line up with TRBD1. Germline V CDR1 and CDR2: ENHRY, SYGVKD. Trimming removed 6 bases from V and 5 bases from J; junction bases left unmatched: 8. The CDR3 is 14 residues long. CDR3 region: CAIRPDRGGETQYF. CDR3 coding DNA: TGTGCCATCAGGCCTGACAGGGGCGGTGAGACCCAGTACTTC.

CDR3 in amino acids: CASRMTLGNSPLHF. CDR3 nucleotide sequence: TGTGCCAGCAGAATGACCCTTGGTAACTCACCCCTCCACTTT. The V gene is TRBV27, the J gene TRBJ1-6; unclear D gene. The CDR3 totals 14 residues. Germline CDR1 and CDR2: MNHEY and SMNVEV (reference sequence). Trimming pared 6 bases from V and 10 bases from J, leaving 16 bases between.

This rearrangement joins TRBV6-5 to TRBJ1-4; TRBD1 agrees at 7 bases. CDR1 and CDR2 (germline): MNHEY, SVGAGI. There are 14 residues in the CDR3. The V gene end was trimmed by 2 bases and the J gene end by 6 bases; junction bases not matched to a gene: 3. CDR3 protein: CASSYRGQDEKLFF. CDR3 sequence (DNA): TGTGCCAGCAGTTACAGGGGGCAGGATGAAAAACTGTTTTTT.